This T cell receptor (beta chain) emerged from a study of early T cells in non-severe SARS-CoV-2 infection. The overall study: From unsorted whole blood, bulk RNA was sequenced, and the chains remained unpaired. Overall study findings and caveats: A preference for anti-spike CD8 responses marked VDJdb matching, which missed private and CD4 specificities.

Unique molecular identifiers (one per individual cDNA molecule) were attached. TCRdb used MiXCR to reprocess the 5' RACE reads, holding one entry per CDR3 protein. This sample has about 77,000 distinct CDR3 sequences; 5% occur once, and the top ten carry roughly 6.6%. V lost 6 bases, J lost 4 bases, and 11 bases stayed unmatched. The CDR3 spans 16 residues. The V gene's germline CDR1 is ENHRY and CDR2 SYGVKD. In the case of this clonotype: Its antigen is not known.

The TCR was taken from an adult who was a healthcare worker with PCR-confirmed SARS-CoV-2 infection or an uninfected control (not recorded which). Sequencing used whole blood, obtained at baseline. The chain joins TRBV10-3 to TRBJ2-3; TRBD2 agrees at 9 bases. CDR3 sequence: CAISRGLAGAADTQYF. The CDR3 DNA sequence: TGTGCCATCAGCCGGGGTTTAGCGGGAGCGGCAGATACGCAGTATTTT.